The next 18 T cell receptor beta chains were all read from a single sample in a study of blood T cell repertoires in COVID-19. The table came from immunoSEQ multiplex PCR; TCRdb's copy has only in-frame clones and leaves some out. The sample shows around 200,000 clones, around 88% of them seen only once. The sample consisted of peripheral blood. Receptor source: a man in his forties with active or convalescent COVID-19.

V is TRBV2 and J is TRBJ1-5; 8 bases map to TRBD1. Germline V gene lookup returns CDR1 SNHLY and CDR2 FYNNEI. CDR3 length: 17 amino acids. The ends lost 5 bases at V and 0 bases at J; junction bases unmatched: 9. Written as DNA, the CDR3 is TGTGCCAGCAGTTTAACTACCACAGGGGGTAGCAATCAGCCCCAGCATTTT. As protein: CASSLTTTGGSNQPQHF.

This rearrangement joins TRBV12-3 or TRBV12-4 to TRBJ2-7, with TRBD2 matching 8 bases. The CDR3 length is 13 residues. V shed 1 base, J shed 6 bases, and the junction held 2 bases outside the gene matches. DNA for the CDR3: TGTGCCAGCAGTTTAGTCGGGGGGGTCGAGCAGTACTTC. Residues: CASSLVGGVEQYF.

The genes are TRBV19 and TRBJ2-5, with 11 bases aligning to TRBD2. The CDR3 consists of 15 residues. With V trimmed by 7 bases and J by 5 bases, 9 bases remained unmatched. The germline V gene has CDR1 LNHDA and CDR2 SQIVND (reference sequence). CDR3 sequence: CASTPSGRSGETQYF. The CDR3 DNA sequence: TGTGCCAGTACCCCTAGCGGGAGGAGTGGGGAGACCCAGTACTTC.

V is TRBV6-5 and J is TRBJ2-6, with D perhaps matching TRBD1 (6 bases). V was pared by 0 bases and J by 2 bases, with 8 bases between. This CDR3 region has 16 residues. The germline V gene encodes CDR1 MNHEY and CDR2 SVGAGI. Here the CDR3 reads CASSYSEGAGANVLTF. DNA for the CDR3: TGTGCCAGCAGTTACTCCGAGGGGGCTGGGGCCAACGTCCTGACTTTC.

The chain has TRBV19 and TRBJ2-2; TRBD1 matches at 9 bases. The CDR3 is 16 residues long. Germline V gives CDR1 LNHDA, CDR2 SQIVND (reference sequence). With 1 base clipped from V and 1 base from J, the junction kept 1 base outside the gene matches. In DNA form, the CDR3 reads TGTGCCAGTAGTATAGGGGGACAGGGGAACACCGGGGAGCTGTTTTTT. Translating it yields CASSIGGQGNTGELFF.

The V and J genes are TRBV2 and TRBJ2-2, with D tentatively TRBD2 (7 bases). The germline V and J ends were trimmed by 8 bases and 2 bases, with 12 bases remaining between them. The CDR3 spans 14 residues. Germline lookup yields CDR1 SNHLY and CDR2 FYNNEI. In DNA, the CDR3 is TGTGCCAGCTTGACGGGGGGCAACACCGGGGAGCTGTTTTTT. Translating gives CASLTGGNTGELFF.

The chain combines TRBV6-6 with TRBJ1-1; 10 nucleotides align to TRBD1. V gave up 0 bases and J gave up 5 bases; unmatched junction bases: 6. CDR3 length: 16 amino acids. Germline V gives CDR1 MNHNY, CDR2 SVGAGI (reference sequence). The CDR3 nucleotides are TGTGCCAGCAGTTACTCCCGTCCGGGACAGGGGACTGAAGCTTTCTTT. Amino acid sequence: CASSYSRPGQGTEAFF.

The chain links TRBV5-1 to TRBJ1-1; TRBD1 might be the D (6 bases). V was clipped by 5 bases and J by 1 base, with 6 bases between them. The CDR3 contains 12 residues. CDR1 and CDR2 from the germline V gene are SGHRS and YFSETQ. CDR3 in amino acids: CASRQGNTEAFF. In DNA form, the CDR3 reads TGCGCCAGCAGACAGGGGAACACTGAAGCTTTCTTT.

This chain connects TRBV19 to TRBJ1-3; the D gene is possibly TRBD1 (6 bases). Deletions cut 7 bases from V and 0 bases from J, with 13 bases between. CDR3 size: 15 residues. Germline CDR1 is LNHDA and CDR2 is SQIVND (reference sequence). The CDR3 here is CASTIQGHSGNTIYF. The CDR3 DNA sequence: TGTGCCAGTACGATACAGGGCCACTCTGGAAACACCATATATTTT.

This chain joins TRBV24-1 and TRBJ2-1; 11 nucleotides agree with TRBD2. V lost 4 bases and J lost 9; bases outside the gene matches: 7. Germline CDR1 reads KGHDR; CDR2 reads SFDVKD. This CDR3 region has 15 residues. The CDR3 loop reads CATSEPGTSGGEQFF. CDR3 DNA: TGTGCCACCAGTGAACCTGGGACTAGCGGTGGTGAGCAGTTCTTC.

This rearrangement joins TRBV2 to TRBJ2-5, with 7 nucleotides matching TRBD1. The junction had 0 bases not matched to a gene; V was cut back by 2 bases and J by 3 bases. In germline, CDR1 is SNHLY, CDR2 FYNNEI. The CDR3 totals 13 residues. In DNA form, the CDR3 reads TGTGCCAGCAGTGAACAGGGGGAAGAGACCCAGTACTTC. It specifies CASSEQGEETQYF.

The V gene is TRBV5-4, the J gene TRBJ2-5; 8 bases fit TRBD1. Germline assignment: CDR1 SGHNT and CDR2 YYREEE (reference sequence). V trimming: 4 bases; J trimming: 4 bases; junction bases outside the gene matches: 12. The CDR3 runs to 16 residues. The CDR3 nucleotides read TGTGCCAGCAGCACGATTGGGGGACAGGACGGAGAGACCCAGTACTTC. Residues: CASSTIGGQDGETQYF.

This clone was seen only a few times. The same CDR3 also results from other DNA sequences found in this sample. V and J are TRBV15 and TRBJ2-7; 13 bases align to TRBD2. Germline V CDR1 and CDR2: LNHNV, YYDKDF (reference sequence). The CDR3 runs to 15 residues. V trimming: 1 base; J trimming: 4 bases; junction bases outside the gene matches: 1. This CDR3 reads CATSRGTSGSYEQYF. The CDR3 bases are TGTGCCACCAGCAGAGGGACTAGCGGGAGTTACGAGCAGTACTTC.

The chain couples TRBV5-1 to TRBJ1-4; perhaps TRBD1 as D (6 bases). V lost 4 bases and J lost 8, with 18 bases in between. This CDR3 is 15 amino acids long. The germline V gene encodes CDR1 SGHRS and CDR2 YFSETQ. As DNA, the CDR3 is TGCGCCAGCAGCACTTCGACAGGAGTAAGAGAAAAACTGTTTTTT. It specifies CASSTSTGVREKLFF.

CDR3 region: CASSQVGTSGSYEQYF. CDR3 bases: TGTGCCAGCAGCCAAGTGGGGACTAGCGGGAGTTACGAGCAGTACTTC. This sequence joins TRBV3-1 (or the pseudogene TRBV3-2) and TRBJ2-7, with 14 nucleotides matching TRBD2. V lost 1 base to trimming and J lost 4 bases; unmatched junction nucleotides: 3. Per the germline V gene, CDR1 is LGHDT and CDR2 is YNNKEL (reference sequence). The CDR3 has 16 residues.

The chain employs TRBV15 and TRBJ2-1; no reliable D call. This CDR3 comprises 12 residues. Germline V gene data show CDR1 as LNHNV and CDR2 as YYDKDF (reference sequence). V lost 0 bases to trimming and J lost 7 bases, with 4 bases between them. CDR3 region: CATSRDKNEQFF. The CDR3 coding sequence is TGTGCCACCAGCAGAGATAAAAATGAGCAGTTCTTC. The variable domain in full, with the rest retrieved from reference TRBV15 and TRBJ2-1, is DAMVIQNPRYQVTQFGKPVTLSCSQTLNHNVMYWYQQKSSQAPKLLFHYYDKDFNNEADTPDNFQSRRPNTSFCFLDIRSPGLGDTAMYLCATSRDKNEQFFGPGTRLTVL.

This clone was seen more than once but under ten times. This chain uses TRBV30 with TRBJ1-2; 7 nucleotides match TRBD1. CDR1 is GTSNPN, CDR2 SVGIG, per germline (reference sequence). There are 12 residues in the CDR3. The ends lost 3 bases at V and 9 bases at J; junction bases unmatched: 7. The chain's CDR3 is CAWRTTGSSYTF. Here the CDR3 DNA reads TGTGCCTGGAGGACGACAGGGTCTAGCTACACCTTC.

V and J are TRBV15 and TRBJ2-7, with a tentative D call TRBD1 (5 bases). The germline CDR1 and CDR2 sequences are LNHNV and YYDKDF (reference sequence). The V end was cut by 4 bases, the J end by 2 bases, with 18 bases between. The CDR3 has 16 residues. CDR3 amino acids: CATSTSFSDITYEQYF. The CDR3 bases are TGTGCCACCAGCACCTCTTTTTCGGACATCACCTACGAGCAGTACTTC. The variable domain in full, completed from reference TRBV15 and TRBJ2-7, reads DAMVIQNPRYQVTQFGKPVTLSCSQTLNHNVMYWYQQKSSQAPKLLFHYYDKDFNNEADTPDNFQSRRPNTSFCFLDIRSPGLGDTAMYLCATSTSFSDITYEQYFGPGTRLTVT.